This T cell receptor (beta chain) was sequenced during a study of OX40 agonist ivuxolimab in advanced cancers. Study background: Among those enrolled, mean age was about 58 years (range 23 to 79) and about 79% were male.

Some clones are missing from TCRdb's copy, which holds only in-frame ones; the method was immunoSEQ multiplex PCR. The sample has about 64,000 clones; 75% to 85% are singletons. Peripheral blood came from all dose cohorts at three timepoints. The CDR3 runs to 14 residues. The V gene's germline CDR1 is SGHNT and CDR2 YENEEA. V was trimmed by 5 bases and J by 6 bases, leaving 14 bases between them. This sequence originates from an adult with an advanced solid tumor such as melanoma, head and neck, liver or kidney cancer. This specimen consisted of CD4+ or CD8+ T cells sorted from blood, obtained in a trial of the OX40 agonist ivuxolimab. The V and J genes are TRBV11-3 and TRBJ2-1; D is unresolved. The CDR3 bases are TGTGCCAGCAGCCCTAGGGCAGTGGGCAATGAGCAGTTCTTC. Amino acids: CASSPRAVGNEQFF. The whole variable domain, filled in from reference TRBV11-3 and TRBJ2-1, reads EAGVVQSPRYKIIEKKQPVAFWCNPISGHNTLYWYLQNLGQGPELLIRYENEEAVDDSQLPKDRFSAERLKGVDSTLKIQPAELGDSAVYLCASSPRAVGNEQFFGPGTRLTVL.